Listed here are 17 T cell receptor beta chains from one sample, sequenced in a study of blood T cells in healthy people across ages. Through a sample-barcoded 5' primer and a J-beta primer mix, a second PCR was run for roughly 6 to 12 cycles. Each CDR3 protein is one row after TCRdb ran MiXCR on the 5' RACE reads. Here the sample spans about 640,000 distinct CDR3 sequences, 40% to 45% being singletons. The sequencing input was blood. These receptors were taken from a man older than 75 in good health.

There are a few counts of this clonotype. The chain links TRBV7-2 to TRBJ1-6, with D perhaps matching TRBD1 (5 bases). V was pared by 1 base and J by 9 bases, with 10 bases between. Per germline, CDR1 SGHTA and CDR2 FQGNSA. The CDR3 is 14 residues long. The CDR3 bases are TGTGCCAGCAGCTTAGACCTGGGGACTTCACCCCTCCACTTT. This gives the protein CASSLDLGTSPLHF.

Remarks on this clonotype: A junction end diverges from the germline sequence, so it may reflect a read error. The chain's CDR3 is CASSLVVGGSNPDMQYF. The CDR3 bases are TGTGCCAGCAGCTTAGTTGTTGGCGGGAGTAATCCAGATATGCAGTATTTT. The gene calls are TRBV7-2 and TRBJ2-3, with 7 bases fitting TRBD2. Germline CDR1 and CDR2: SGHTA and FQGNSA. The CDR3 covers 17 residues.

The table lists this clonotype with a few counts. This chain connects TRBV5-5 to TRBJ1-6; the D gene is possibly TRBD1 (5 bases). CDR1 is SGHKS and CDR2 is YYEKEE in the germline V gene (reference sequence). The CDR3 is 15 amino acids. Trimming stripped 7 bases from V and 2 bases from J, with 13 bases between. The DNA for the CDR3 is TGTGCCAGCCAGGATGCAGGGACCTATAATTCACCCCTCCACTTT. This translates into CASQDAGTYNSPLHF.

The chain is built from TRBV20-1 and TRBJ2-5; unclear D gene. CDR3 size: 14 residues. V was trimmed by 6 bases and J by 2 bases, leaving 16 bases between them. The germline CDR1 and CDR2 sequences are DFQATT and SNEGSKA (reference sequence). This CDR3 reads CSAPREEQQETQYF. The CDR3 coding sequence is TGCAGTGCCCCTCGCGAAGAGCAACAAGAGACCCAGTACTTC.

This clonotype was detected only a few times. A clone one base away is much larger, so this may be a read error. V and J are TRBV12-3 or TRBV12-4 and TRBJ2-4, with 11 bases matching TRBD2. With V trimmed by 2 bases and J by 13 bases, 10 bases remained unmatched. CDR3 length equals 15 residues. The CDR3 spells CASSLLLAGGDEQYF. Here the CDR3 DNA reads TGTGCCAGCAGTTTACTTCTAGCGGGAGGCGATGAGCAGTACTTC.

This clonotype was seen a handful of times. The chain joins TRBV15 to TRBJ1-2; D gene unclear. The length of the CDR3 is 14 residues. V was pared by 0 bases and J by 5 bases, with 10 bases between. Germline CDR1 reads LNHNV; CDR2 reads YYDKDF (reference sequence). The CDR3 DNA reads TGTGCCACCAGCAGAGAGGCAGCTTTGTATGGCTACACCTTC. Amino acid sequence: CATSREAALYGYTF. The complete variable domain, with remaining parts taken from reference TRBV15 and TRBJ1-2, reads DAMVIQNPRYQVTQFGKPVTLSCSQTLNHNVMYWYQQKSSQAPKLLFHYYDKDFNNEADTPDNFQSRRPNTSFCFLDIRSPGLGDTAMYLCATSREAALYGYTFGSGTRLTVV.

The chain has TRBV20-1 and TRBJ2-2; possibly TRBD2 for D (6 bases). Germline CDR1 reads DFQATT; CDR2 reads SNEGSKA (reference sequence). CDR3 size: 17 residues. Trimming took 1 base from V and 6 from J, leaving 21 bases between them. Written as DNA, the CDR3 is TGCAGTGCTAGAGGAGCGTTCTCCGGGGGAAGTCCCGGGGAGCTGTTTTTT. Its protein product is CSARGAFSGGSPGELFF.

The chain carries TRBV4-2 and TRBJ1-4, with 9 bases that match TRBD1. The V and J ends lost 1 base and 7 bases, in that order; junction bases with no gene match: 7. CDR3 size: 16 residues. CDR1 is LGHNA and CDR2 is YNFKEQ in the germline V gene. The CDR3 DNA is TGTGCCAGCAGCCAAGTAGCCGGGGACAGGGTTGAAAAACTGTTTTTT. The encoded protein is CASSQVAGDRVEKLFF.

This clonotype was observed a single time. The chain employs TRBV10-3 and TRBJ2-5; 7 nucleotides agree with TRBD1. Trimming at V came to 2 bases and at J to 2 bases, leaving 2 bases not matched to a gene. CDR1 is ENHRY and CDR2 is SYGVKD in the germline V gene. The CDR3 runs 14 residues. CDR3 in amino acids: CAISEGTAQETQYF. The CDR3 DNA reads TGTGCCATCAGTGAGGGGACAGCGCAAGAGACCCAGTACTTC.

The chain joins TRBV10-1 to TRBJ2-5; D could derive from TRBD1 or TRBD2 (5 bases each). This CDR3 comprises 17 residues. The V and J ends lost 5 bases and 5 bases respectively, with 24 bases between them. CDR1 is WNHNN, CDR2 SYGVQD, per germline (reference sequence). Here the CDR3 reads CASSNSVSGSMQETQYF. The CDR3 DNA follows: TGCGCCAGCAGTAATAGCGTGTCAGGGAGCATGCAGGAGACCCAGTACTTC.

A few counts support this clonotype. The CDR3 here is CASSLDIPTGVHYGYTF. As DNA, the CDR3 is TGTGCCAGCAGCTTAGATATCCCGACAGGGGTGCACTATGGCTACACCTTC. The V gene is TRBV7-2, the J gene TRBJ1-2; 8 bases fit TRBD1. CDR3 size: 17 residues. V was pared by 1 base and J by 3 bases, with 10 bases of the junction left unmatched. Germline CDR1 SGHTA, CDR2 FQGNSA.

The chain employs TRBV5-1 and TRBJ1-1; 8 bases are a match to TRBD1. The length of the CDR3 is 15 residues. With 3 bases clipped from V and 7 bases from J, the junction kept 11 bases outside the gene matches. Germline CDR1 SGHRS, CDR2 YFSETQ. CDR3 in DNA: TGCGCCAGCAGCTCTGGACAGGGCCCGATGGGTGAAGCTTTCTTT. This sequence encodes CASSSGQGPMGEAFF.

The chain is built from TRBV11-2 and TRBJ2-1; D gene uncertain. Germline V gene data show CDR1 as SGHAT and CDR2 as FQNNGV. This CDR3 comprises 13 residues. V was clipped by 0 bases and J by 12 bases, with 12 bases between them. As DNA, the CDR3 is TGTGCCAGCAGCTTAGATATGGGGTATTTGCAGTTCTTC. As protein: CASSLDMGYLQFF.

This clonotype was observed a handful of times. The chain recombines TRBV6-2 or TRBV6-3 with TRBJ2-3, with 8 bases that match TRBD2. The CDR3 sequence is 18 residues long. Germline V CDR1 and CDR2: MNHEY, SVGEGT. V shed 5 bases and J 4 bases; nucleotides not matched to a gene: 17. This chain's CDR3 is CASSPASGYGGRADTQYF. CDR3 DNA: TGTGCCAGCAGTCCTGCTAGCGGGTACGGCGGAAGGGCAGATACGCAGTATTTT.

J is TRBJ2-7 and V is TRBV7-2; tentatively, D is TRBD2 (5 bases). The J call may be faulty, since TRBJ2-4 better matches the DNA end. The CDR3 contains 13 residues. The germline gives CDR1 SGHTA, CDR2 FQGNSA. CDR3 sequence reads: CASSGEVRGIQYF. The CDR3 region has the DNA TGTGCCAGCAGCGGGGAAGTCCGGGGCATTCAGTACTTC.

This clonotype was seen a few times. The chain carries TRBV27 and TRBJ2-7, with D tentatively TRBD1 (6 bases). Germline V CDR1 and CDR2: MNHEY, SMNVEV (reference sequence). CDR3 length: 14 amino acids. The V and J ends lost 6 bases and 4 bases respectively, with 16 bases between them. CDR3 sequence (DNA): TGTGCCAGCAGAGCCTCAGGGGCGCGGTACGAGCAGTACTTC. Translating it yields CASRASGARYEQYF.

The chain has TRBV6-1 and TRBJ1-5; TRBD1 matches 7 bases. The CDR3 runs 15 residues. In germline, CDR1 is MNHNS, CDR2 SASEGT. J was trimmed by 0 bases and V by 6 bases; bases with no gene match: 5. The CDR3 loop reads CASRETGVSNQPQHF. DNA for the CDR3: TGTGCCAGCAGGGAAACAGGGGTTAGCAATCAGCCCCAGCATTTT.